This TCR beta chain was captured in a study of spatial heterogeneity in lung cancer. This clonotype was recorded at least ten times. Its antigen is still unknown. A library made for alpha chains picked up this beta chain off target, so its size means little. The study tagged each TCR cDNA molecule with a unique molecular identifier. TCRdb re-called the 5' RACE reads through MiXCR, storing one row per CDR3 protein. The data show around 7,000 distinct CDR3 sequences, 11% to 15% seen once. Study-wide findings and caveats: Higher tumor mutation counts went along with higher counts of expanded intratumoral alpha and beta TCRs. Ubiquitous and regional nonsynonymous mutation counts were tracked by ubiquitous and regional expanded TCR counts, respectively.

As to time point: sample taken at primary tumor resection. Untreated early-stage non-small cell lung cancer patients, 70 to 85 in total, were the donors. Sequencing of whole RNA from tumor, nontumor lung or frozen PBMC involved no sorting. This sequence originates from a female donor with early-stage non-small cell lung cancer. Sequencing used lung tumor tissue, obtained at surgery.

DNA for the CDR3: TGTGCCAGCGCCCCTCGGAACAGACCTAATCAGCCCCAGCATTTT. Amino acids: CASAPRNRPNQPQHF. The V and J genes are TRBV6-6 and TRBJ1-5; D is unresolved. The germline V gene encodes CDR1 MNHNY and CDR2 SVGAGI (reference sequence). The CDR3 has 15 amino acids. Deletions cut 8 bases from V and 4 bases from J, with 18 bases between.